This TCR beta chain comes out of a study of T cell clonotyping in hematopoietic cell transplantation (TCRdb year 2021). Turning to the overall study: A total of around 140 blood samples were collected in the study from 35 to 45 consecutive transplant recipients and their related donors. Patient recruitment ran from September 2015 to January 2017, and follow-up continued until September 2020 or death.

With the immunoSEQ assay, which is a bias-controlled multiplex PCR relying on V- and J-specific primers, TCR beta CDR3 regions were amplified from genomic DNA. In a second PCR step, a proprietary barcode and Illumina adapter sequences were attached to the CDR3 amplicons. CDR3 libraries were sequenced on an Illumina MiSeq instrument. As for the original processing: Export and quality control were handled in immunoSEQ Analyzer 3.0, while downstream analyses relied on R Bioconductor and Immunarch. Repertoire metrics were calculated using only productive rearrangements within the normalized downsampled data set. Clonotypes larger than 5 templates in the normalized cohort were defined as pathologically expanded. Repertoire diversity was measured with the Inverse Simpson Index. The non-normalized data set was used for CMV-specificity analyses so that all clonotypes could be captured. TCRdb re-hosts the immuneACCESS table, in-frame sequences only. Its copies lack some clones; in the studies checked, an unresolved V gene accounts for under half of them, and the cause for the rest is not known. The DNA was the basis for D and trimming; V, J and clone size are from that table. The sample contains 35,000 to 45,000 clones, roughly 92% of them found a single time. The top ten clonotypes cover around 0.81% of the sample.

With respect to this clone: Its recognized antigen is unknown. Per-base qualities were not stored, and no clone one base away is much larger.

Related transplant donors provided blood samples for TCR beta sequencing. Nuclei Lysis Solution was used to extract genomic DNA from fresh or cryopreserved unfractionated peripheral blood mononuclear cells. The CDR3 runs 13 residues from the cysteine to the phenylalanine. Solely the CDR3 DNA is kept, with 39 bases framed from the first base. At the junction V is shortened by 1 base and J by 4 bases, with 8 bases in between. The germline V gene encodes CDR1 SGHRS and CDR2 YFSETQ. Findings and caveats that apply to the study as a whole: After transplant, TCR diversity in recipients dropped, and pathologically expanded clonotypes increased progressively from day 30 to day 180. Sample size was limited, and cells were not sorted, so CD4 and CD8 repertoire contributions could not be separated. Just a small fraction of recipient repertoires overlapped with donor repertoires, and more than 97% appeared de novo at the given depth. Inverse Simpson Index values from donors and from recipients before transplant predicted broader TCR repertoire diversity after transplant.

The TCR comes from a woman aged 45-59 years in good health. Some clones in this sample may be carry-over from other donors' samples. Input material: peripheral blood mononuclear cells. The sequence joins TRBV5-1 to TRBJ1-1; the D gene is perhaps TRBD1, on 6 matching bases. In nucleotides, the sequence is TGCGCCAGCAGCTTGCGAGGGGGCACTGAAGCTTTCTTT. The resulting protein is CASSLRGGTEAFF.